These T cell receptor beta chains were read from a single sample in a study of naive and memory T cell subsets. TCRdb recomputed calls from the UMI-ligation and nested PCR reads with MiXCR, one row per CDR3 protein. Of thousands of distinct CDR3 sequences detected, 7.2% appear once; the ten largest clones hold roughly 84%. The sample taken for sequencing was CD4+ TEMRA cells from blood. All receptors derive from a human donor in good health. CDR3s include the opening cysteine and the closing phenylalanine or tryptophan. Each record gives: V gene, J gene, D gene, clone size, CDR3 DNA, CDR3 protein. The D gene is left open where the match is weak. Not every row has a clone size; where given, it reads once, few, many or a size class.

>TRBV13|TRBJ2-3|.|medium-sized
TGTGCCAGCAGCTTAGGAGGGAGGGAGGGGGCCACGCAGTATTTT
CASSLGGREGATQYF
>TRBV20-1|TRBJ1-2|.|.
TGCAGTGCTAGAGAAGGACACGGAGTCGCGTACACCTTC
CSAREGHGVAYTF
>TRBV20-1|TRBJ1-3|.|.
TGCAGTGCTACCGAACAGGGCCTCTCTGGAAACACCATATATTTT
CSATEQGLSGNTIYF
>TRBV25-1|TRBJ2-7|.|large
TGTGCCACCTCCCGAGAGTCGGAATTCCTCTACGAGCAGTACTTC
CATSRESEFLYEQYF
>TRBV7-3|TRBJ1-6|TRBD1|.
TGTGCCAGCTCGCCTCAGGGGGATAATTCACCCCTCCACTTT
CASSPQGDNSPLHF
>TRBV20-1|TRBJ2-5|.|many
TGCAGTGCTAGCTCTGCGGCAGGCGGTCGAGAGACCCAGTACTTC
CSASSAAGGRETQYF
>TRBV7-9|TRBJ1-1|.|many
TGTGCCAGCAGCTTAGACACACTAAAAGTCCACACTGAAGCTTTCTTT
CASSLDTLKVHTEAFF
>TRBV7-2|TRBJ2-3|TRBD1|.
TGTGCCAGCAGCTTAGGGGCGGGAGACAGGGGGGCAGATACGCAGTATTTT
CASSLGAGDRGADTQYF
>TRBV7-2|TRBJ1-3|.|many
TGTGCCAGCAGCTTGGGGGCAGGTTCTGGAAACACCATATATTTT
CASSLGAGSGNTIYF
>TRBV7-8|TRBJ2-1|.|many
TGTGCCAGCAGCTCTGACGAGCGAGCCTACAATGAGCAGTTCTTC
CASSSDERAYNEQFF
>TRBV28|TRBJ2-3|.|many
TGTGCCAGCAGTTTGGTCGGCGGGAACACAGATACGCAGTATTTT
CASSLVGGNTDTQYF
>TRBV24-1|TRBJ2-7|.|few
TGTGCCACCAGTGACTTGGGACAGGAGAGCGGGAGAGGATACGAGCAGTACTTC
CATSDLGQESGRGYEQYF
>TRBV30|TRBJ2-4|TRBD2|medium-sized
TGTGCCTGGAGCCCAACTCCGGGACTAGCGGGGACCCTAGCCAAAAACATTCAGTACTTC
CAWSPTPGLAGTLAKNIQYF
>TRBV12-3/TRBV12-4|TRBJ2-2|TRBD2|few
TGTGCCAGCAGCTTAGCGGGAGGGCTGTCCGGGGAGCTGTTTTTT
CASSLAGGLSGELFF
>TRBV3-1|TRBJ1-2|.|few
TGTGCCAGCAGCTCTTTATATGGCTACACCTTC
CASSSLYGYTF
>TRBV7-2|TRBJ2-7|.|many
TGTGCCAGCAGCTTAGCATTGGCGGGGTCTTACTACGAGCAGTACTTC
CASSLALAGSYYEQYF
>TRBV2|TRBJ1-2|TRBD1|.
TGTGCCAGCAGTGAATTCCGACAGGGGAGAGGCTACACCTTC
CASSEFRQGRGYTF
>TRBV19|TRBJ2-1|.|few
TGTGCCAGTAGTGCTTCCGGGACCCCCGAAGGTGGGCAGTTCTTC
CASSASGTPEGGQFF
>TRBV7-2|TRBJ2-7|TRBD2|medium-sized
TGTGCCAGCAGCAAAAATAGCGGGAGGTCAGGGTACGAGCAGTACTTC
CASSKNSGRSGYEQYF
>TRBV30|TRBJ2-1|.|.
TGTGCCTGGGGGGGGAAGCAGTTTGTCTCCTACAATGAGCAGTTCTTC
CAWGGKQFVSYNEQFF
>TRBV5-4|TRBJ2-6|TRBD1|.
TGTGCCAGCAGCTTGTCGGCAGGGGGCGGCTCTGGGGCCAACGTCCTGACTTTC
CASSLSAGGGSGANVLTF
>TRBV20-1|TRBJ2-7|TRBD2|many
TGCAGTGCTAGACCCAACCGACTAGCGGTTTCCTACGAGCAGTACTTC
CSARPNRLAVSYEQYF
>TRBV2|TRBJ2-3|TRBD2|many
TGTGCCAGCAGTAAAGAGATTAGCGGGAGGGCCAGCGATACGCAGTATTTT
CASSKEISGRASDTQYF
>TRBV20-1|TRBJ2-3|TRBD2|many
TGCAGTGCTATGGCTAGCGGGATCAAAACTAGCACAGATACGCAGTATTTT
CSAMASGIKTSTDTQYF
>TRBV20-1|TRBJ2-2|TRBD2|few
TGCAGTGCTAGACTAGCGGGAGGGCCGATCGGGGAGCTGTTTTTT
CSARLAGGPIGELFF
>TRBV12-5|TRBJ2-3|.|many
TGTGCTAGTGGTTTGGTAGACAGGACCTCAATGGGGAGGGCCAGCACAGATACGCAGTATTTT
CASGLVDRTSMGRASTDTQYF
>TRBV10-2|TRBJ2-1|.|many
TGCGCCAGCAGTTCCGGGACCCCCTCCTACAATGAGCAGTTCTTC
CASSSGTPSYNEQFF
>TRBV20-1|TRBJ1-2|.|many
TGCAGTGCTGGACCCCGCGGGGGGAGGGGGGTAATTACTCCTAACTATGGCTACACCTTC
CSAGPRGGRGVITPNYGYTF
>TRBV29-1|TRBJ2-2|.|many
TGCAGCGCTCGAGAGGGGGTGAACACCGGGGAGCTGTTTTTT
CSAREGVNTGELFF
>TRBV7-3|TRBJ1-5|.|many
TGTGCCAGCAGCTTATCAAGGCAGGAGCCCCAGCATTTT
CASSLSRQEPQHF
>TRBV5-8|TRBJ2-3|.|many
TGTGCCAGCAGCTTGGTTGGAAGGGGATATGATACGCAGTATTTT
CASSLVGRGYDTQYF
>TRBV20-1|TRBJ1-4|TRBD1|.
TGCAGTGCTAGGGATGCGACCGGGACAGATAATGAAAAACTGTTTTTT
CSARDATGTDNEKLFF
>TRBV10-3|TRBJ1-2|TRBD1|few
TGTGCCATCAGCCTAGAGGACAGGGTGAGCGCTGGCTACACCTTC
CAISLEDRVSAGYTF
>TRBV5-1|TRBJ2-5|TRBD2|many
TGCGCCAGCAGCTTGTATTTGCGGCTAGCGGGCGCGGACGAAGAGACCCAGTACTTC
CASSLYLRLAGADEETQYF
>TRBV5-1|TRBJ2-5|.|many
TGCGCCAGCAGCTTGGCAGGGGCCCAAGAGACCCAGTACTTC
CASSLAGAQETQYF
>TRBV11-2|TRBJ2-2|.|many
TGTGCCAGCAGCTTATCCTTAAACACCGGGGAGCTGTTTTTT
CASSLSLNTGELFF
>TRBV20-1|TRBJ1-5|.|many
TGCAGTGCCTCTCCCGGGACTCCGTATAGCAATCAGCCCCAGCATTTT
CSASPGTPYSNQPQHF
>TRBV21-1|TRBJ2-2|.|many
TGTGCCAGCAGCAGACCGCCCGGACTAGCGGGAGGCGCGAACACCGGGGAGCTGTTTTTT
CASSRPPGLAGGANTGELFF
>TRBV6-5|TRBJ1-1|.|few
TGTGCCAGCAGTCCTGCCGGGCGGGGATTAGCTTTCTTT
CASSPAGRGLAFF
>TRBV28|TRBJ1-3|.|many
TGTGCCAGCAGTTTGCAGGGACCGGGTAGAAACACCATATATTTT
CASSLQGPGRNTIYF
>TRBV2|TRBJ2-7|TRBD1|few
TGTGCCAGCAGGGTGGACAGGGACTACGAGCAGTACTTC
CASRVDRDYEQYF
>TRBV18|TRBJ2-1|.|many
TGTGCCAGCTCATCCCCGGAGGGGGGGACCAATTCGTTCTTC
CASSSPEGGTNSFF
>TRBV20-1|TRBJ1-5|.|many
TGCAGTGCTAGAGAGAGCAATCAGCCCCAGCATTTT
CSARESNQPQHF
>TRBV9|TRBJ2-7|TRBD2|.
TGTGCCAGCAGCGGCCCGGGAGGCTACGAGCAGTACTTC
CASSGPGGYEQYF
>TRBV20-1|TRBJ2-7|TRBD2|many
TGCAGTGCGGAGGCCGGGACTAGCGTCTACGAGCAGTACTTC
CSAEAGTSVYEQYF
>TRBV12-3/TRBV12-4|TRBJ2-2|.|few
TGTGCCAGCAGTTTTGAAGCCAAAGGCACCGGGGAGCTGTTTTTT
CASSFEAKGTGELFF
>TRBV11-2|TRBJ2-3|.|few
TGTGCCAGCAGCTTAGGTCGCACAGATACGCAGTATTTT
CASSLGRTDTQYF
>TRBV4-1|TRBJ2-3|TRBD2|.
TGCGCCAGCAGCCAAGATAAGATGAAGCGGGGGGGGGATACGCAGTATTTT
CASSQDKMKRGGDTQYF
>TRBV9|TRBJ2-7|TRBD1|.
TGTGCCAGCAGCGTCCGGGACAGGGACGAGCAGTACTTC
CASSVRDRDEQYF
>TRBV12-3/TRBV12-4|TRBJ2-5|TRBD1|.
TGTGCCAGCAGGGCTTACAGGGGCGCCCAGTACTTC
CASRAYRGAQYF
>TRBV27|TRBJ1-2|.|many
TGTGCCAGCAGTTTACTAGGAGGTGCGGATGGCTACACCTTC
CASSLLGGADGYTF
>TRBV25-1|TRBJ2-2|TRBD2|many
TGTGCCAGCAACGGAAAAGGCGGGAGGGCTTACACCGGGGAGCTGTTTTTT
CASNGKGGRAYTGELFF
>TRBV12-3/TRBV12-4|TRBJ2-7|TRBD2|many
TGTGCCAGCAGTTTTCGGTCTGGACTAGCGGGATTCCTTACAACCTACGAGCAGTACTTC
CASSFRSGLAGFLTTYEQYF